This TCR beta chain was identified in a study of cytomegalovirus exposure and HLA in healthy donors. This clone was seen only once. This CDR3 has 16 residues. With V trimmed by 2 bases and J by 4 bases, 8 bases remained unmatched. CDR1 is SGHTA, CDR2 FQGNSA, per germline. 13 Jbeta primers and 60 Vbeta primers were used for the PCR. Data came from immunoSEQ multiplex PCR; TCRdb stores just in-frame clones and leaves some out. The sample lists some 130,000 clones; about 80% were seen once. The receptor was derived from a boy under 10 years old in good health and CMV-seronegative. The sequencing input was PBMCs. The rearrangement uses TRBV7-2 and TRBJ2-3; 8 bases are a match to TRBD2. Here the CDR3 reads CASSLYTGGPSDTQYF. The DNA for the CDR3 is TGTGCCAGCAGCTTATATACGGGGGGGCCCTCAGATACGCAGTATTTT.